This T cell receptor beta chain comes out of a study of T-cell reconstitution after alpha-beta-depleted transplantation in children. This clonotype was seen repeatedly, ten times or more. Its specificity is unknown. It was with unique molecular identifiers that the TCRbeta library was prepared. TCRdb used MiXCR to reprocess the PCR reads, holding one entry per CDR3 protein. The top ten hold approximately 2.1% of the sample, which has fewer than 700,000 distinct CDR3 sequences, approximately 13% seen once. Study-wide findings and caveats: Alpha-beta T cells present about two months after transplant were reported to originate from several hundred expanded graft clones. Newly made T cells mostly supplied T-cell counts and diversity one year after transplant. Elevated TCRbeta diversity at day 60 was traced, in some patients, to surviving recipient T cells and thymic progenitors.

The CDR3 loop spans 13 amino acids. Germline V gene data show CDR1 as MGHDK and CDR2 as SYGVNS. V shed 5 bases and J shed 6 bases, with 13 bases lying between them. The V gene is TRBV25-1, the J gene TRBJ1-1; D is unclear. This TCR derives from a male patient younger than 18 who had a stem cell transplant for acute myeloid leukemia, so the T cells may come from the graft donor. The material sequenced was PBMCs, mostly from graft donor cells, taken 360 days after TCRalphabeta/CD19-depleted stem cell transplant. The CDR3 DNA sequence: TGTGCCAGCAGTATCCAGGTGAGCCCTGAAGCTTTCTTT. Its translation is CASSIQVSPEAFF. Combining the CDR3 with reference TRBV25-1 and TRBJ1-1 gives the whole variable domain EADIYQTPRYLVIGTGKKITLECSQTMGHDKMYWYQQDPGMELHLIHYSYGVNSTEKGDLSSESTVSRIRTEHFPLTLESARPSHTSQYLCASSIQVSPEAFFGQGTRLTVV.